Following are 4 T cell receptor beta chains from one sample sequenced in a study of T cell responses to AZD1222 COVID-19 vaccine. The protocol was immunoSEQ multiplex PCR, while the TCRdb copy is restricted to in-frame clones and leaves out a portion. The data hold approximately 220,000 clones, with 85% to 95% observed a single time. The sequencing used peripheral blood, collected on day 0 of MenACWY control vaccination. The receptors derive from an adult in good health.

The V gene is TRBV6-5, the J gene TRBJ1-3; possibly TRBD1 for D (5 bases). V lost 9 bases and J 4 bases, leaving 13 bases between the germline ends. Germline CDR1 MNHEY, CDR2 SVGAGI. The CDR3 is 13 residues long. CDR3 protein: CARSGTSGNTIYF. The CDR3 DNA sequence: TGTGCCAGGTCTGGGACTTCGGGAAACACCATATATTTT.

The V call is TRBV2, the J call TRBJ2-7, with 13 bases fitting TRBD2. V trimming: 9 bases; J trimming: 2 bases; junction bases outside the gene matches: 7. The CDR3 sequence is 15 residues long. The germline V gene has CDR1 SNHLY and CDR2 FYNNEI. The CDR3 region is CASCRTSGGTYEQYF. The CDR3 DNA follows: TGTGCCAGTTGTCGGACTAGCGGGGGCACCTACGAGCAGTACTTC. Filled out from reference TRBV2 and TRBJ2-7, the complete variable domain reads EPEVTQTPSHQVTQMGQEVILRCVPISNHLYFYWYRQILGQKVEFLVSFYNNEISEKSEIFDDQFSVERPDGSNFTLKIRSTKLEDSAMYFCASCRTSGGTYEQYFGPGTRLTVT.

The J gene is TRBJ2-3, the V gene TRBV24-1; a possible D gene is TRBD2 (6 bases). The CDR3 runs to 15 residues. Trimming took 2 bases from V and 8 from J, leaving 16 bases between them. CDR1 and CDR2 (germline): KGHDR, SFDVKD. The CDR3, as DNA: TGTGCCACCAGTGATTACGCGACTAGTGGTGGTACGCAGTATTTT. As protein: CATSDYATSGGTQYF.

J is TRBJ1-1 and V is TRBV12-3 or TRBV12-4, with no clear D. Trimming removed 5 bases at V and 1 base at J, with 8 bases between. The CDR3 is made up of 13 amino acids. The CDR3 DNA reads TGTGCCAGCAGTCAGCGGCCGAACACTGAAGCTTTCTTT. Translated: CASSQRPNTEAFF.